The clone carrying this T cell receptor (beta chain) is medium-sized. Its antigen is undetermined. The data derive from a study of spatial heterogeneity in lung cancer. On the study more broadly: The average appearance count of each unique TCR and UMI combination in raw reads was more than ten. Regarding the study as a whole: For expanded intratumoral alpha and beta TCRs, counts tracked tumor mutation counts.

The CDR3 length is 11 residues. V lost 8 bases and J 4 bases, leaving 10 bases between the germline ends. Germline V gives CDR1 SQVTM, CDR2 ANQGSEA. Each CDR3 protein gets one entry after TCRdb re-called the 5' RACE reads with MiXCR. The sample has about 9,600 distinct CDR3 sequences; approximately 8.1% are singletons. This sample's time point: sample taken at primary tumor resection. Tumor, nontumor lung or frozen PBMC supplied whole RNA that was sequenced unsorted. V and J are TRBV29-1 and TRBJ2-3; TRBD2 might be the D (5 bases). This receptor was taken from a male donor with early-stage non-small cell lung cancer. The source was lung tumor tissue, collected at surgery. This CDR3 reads CSTGAADTQYF. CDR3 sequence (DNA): TGCAGCACCGGAGCGGCAGATACGCAGTATTTT.